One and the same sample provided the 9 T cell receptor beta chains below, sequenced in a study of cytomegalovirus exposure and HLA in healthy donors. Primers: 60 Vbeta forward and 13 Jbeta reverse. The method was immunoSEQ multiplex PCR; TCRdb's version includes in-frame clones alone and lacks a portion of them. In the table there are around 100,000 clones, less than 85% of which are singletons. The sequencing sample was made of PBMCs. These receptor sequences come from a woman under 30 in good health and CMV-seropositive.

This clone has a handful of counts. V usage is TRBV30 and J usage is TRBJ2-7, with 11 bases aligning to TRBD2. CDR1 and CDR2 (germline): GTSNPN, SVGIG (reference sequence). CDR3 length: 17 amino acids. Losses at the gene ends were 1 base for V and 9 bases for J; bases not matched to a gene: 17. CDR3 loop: CAWSDPPLAGGLLVQYV. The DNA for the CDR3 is TGTGCCTGGAGTGACCCCCCCCTAGCGGGAGGCCTACTCGTGCAGTACGTC.

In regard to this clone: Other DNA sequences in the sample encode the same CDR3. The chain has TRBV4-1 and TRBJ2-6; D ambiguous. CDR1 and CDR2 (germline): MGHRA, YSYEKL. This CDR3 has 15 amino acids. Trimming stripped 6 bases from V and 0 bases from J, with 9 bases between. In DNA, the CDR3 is TGCGCCAGCAGTCCGAGTGGCTCTGGGGCCAACGTCCTGACTTTC. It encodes CASSPSGSGANVLTF.

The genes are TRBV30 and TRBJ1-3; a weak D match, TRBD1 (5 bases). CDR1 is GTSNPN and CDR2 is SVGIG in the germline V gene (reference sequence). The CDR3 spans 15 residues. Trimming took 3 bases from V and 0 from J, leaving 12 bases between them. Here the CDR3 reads CAWSPDSSSGNTIYF. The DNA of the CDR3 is TGTGCCTGGAGCCCCGACAGCAGCTCTGGAAACACCATATATTTT.

The CDR3 reads CASSFPAGTQPQHF. The CDR3 DNA reads as TGTGCCAGCAGTTTCCCAGCAGGAACGCAGCCCCAGCATTTT. The V gene is TRBV28, the J gene TRBJ1-5; unclear D gene. Germline CDR1 is MDHEN and CDR2 is SYDVKM. Trimming left V 3 bases short and J 7 bases short, with 13 bases between. The CDR3 covers 14 residues.

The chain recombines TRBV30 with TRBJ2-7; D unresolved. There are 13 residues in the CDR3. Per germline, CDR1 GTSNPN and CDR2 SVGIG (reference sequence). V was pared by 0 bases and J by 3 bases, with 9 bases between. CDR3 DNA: TGTGCCTGGAGTGTACTGGGCTTCTACGAGCAGTACTTC. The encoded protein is CAWSVLGFYEQYF. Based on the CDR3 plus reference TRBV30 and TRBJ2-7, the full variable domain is SQTIHQWPATLVQPVGSPLSLECTVEGTSNPNLYWYRQAAGRGLQLLFYSVGIGQISSEVPQNLSASRPQDRQFILSSKKLLLSDSGFYLCAWSVLGFYEQYFGPGTRLTVT.

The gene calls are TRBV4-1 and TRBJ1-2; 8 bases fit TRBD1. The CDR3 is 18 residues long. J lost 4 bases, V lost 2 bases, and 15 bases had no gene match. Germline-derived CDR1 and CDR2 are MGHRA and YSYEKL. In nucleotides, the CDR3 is TGCGCCAGCAGCCAAAGACCGACAGGGGAGTCGGCTACCTATGGCTACACCTTC. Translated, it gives CASSQRPTGESATYGYTF.

CDR3 in amino acids: CASSHWAGTDYGYTF. The CDR3 nucleotides read TGTGCCAGCAGCCATTGGGCCGGGACAGATTATGGCTACACCTTC. The chain has TRBV5-4 and TRBJ1-2, with TRBD1 identical over 7 bases. CDR1 and CDR2 from the germline V gene are SGHNT and YYREEE (reference sequence). This CDR3 has 15 residues. The ends lost 4 bases at V and 5 bases at J; junction bases unmatched: 11.

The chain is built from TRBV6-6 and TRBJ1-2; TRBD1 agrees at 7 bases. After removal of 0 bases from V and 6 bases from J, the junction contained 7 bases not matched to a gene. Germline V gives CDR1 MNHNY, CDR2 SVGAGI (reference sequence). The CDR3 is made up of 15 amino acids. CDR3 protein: CASSYSLGTDNGYTF. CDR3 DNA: TGTGCCAGCAGTTACTCGCTTGGGACAGATAATGGCTACACCTTC.

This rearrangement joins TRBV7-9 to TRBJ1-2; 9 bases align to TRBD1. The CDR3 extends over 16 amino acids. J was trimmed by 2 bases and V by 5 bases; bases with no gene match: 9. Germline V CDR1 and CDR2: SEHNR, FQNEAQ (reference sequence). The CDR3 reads CASSMVGTGNNYGYTF. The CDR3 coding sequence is TGTGCCAGCAGCATGGTGGGGACAGGGAACAACTATGGCTACACCTTC.